This TCR beta chain was profiled in a study of PD-1 blockade in classical Hodgkin lymphoma. Study findings and constraints: The causes of the repertoire differences, possibly disease activity or prior therapy, remain undefined. Reported baseline diversity: healthy donors highest, relapsed/refractory patients lowest. Newly diagnosed and completely responding patients shared comparable baseline diversity.

Comments on this clone: Its target is not known.

Generated by immunoSEQ multiplex PCR, the TCRdb table keeps only in-frame clones and is missing some. The sample carries some 100,000 clones, roughly 91% recorded once. Time point here: cycle 4 day 1 (C4D1), after 6 weeks of nivolumab. Each of the patients experienced relapse following autologous stem cell transplantation, and their brentuximab vedotin exposure differed. V gave up 4 bases and J gave up 4 bases; unmatched junction bases: 13. This CDR3 is 17 amino acids long. The V gene's germline CDR1 is MDHEN and CDR2 SYDVKM. The chain links TRBV28 to TRBJ2-3; 8 nucleotides align to TRBD2. The source is a human donor with classical Hodgkin lymphoma. Sequencing was performed on peripheral blood mononuclear cells (PBMCs), taken before the fourth cycle of nivolumab. The CDR3 reads CASSSPSGRALADTQYF. As DNA, the CDR3 is TGTGCCAGCAGTTCCCCTTCCGGGAGGGCCCTCGCAGATACGCAGTATTTT.